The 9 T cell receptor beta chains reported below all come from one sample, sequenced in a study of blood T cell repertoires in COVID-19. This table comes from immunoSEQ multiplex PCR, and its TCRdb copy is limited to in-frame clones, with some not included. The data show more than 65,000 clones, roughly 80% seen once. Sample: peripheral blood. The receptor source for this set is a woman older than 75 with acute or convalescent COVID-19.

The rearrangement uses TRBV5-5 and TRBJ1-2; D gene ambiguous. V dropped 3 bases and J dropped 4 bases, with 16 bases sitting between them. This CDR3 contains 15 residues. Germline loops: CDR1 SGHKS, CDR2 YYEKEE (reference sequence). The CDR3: CASSSTSETRYGYTF. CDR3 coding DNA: TGTGCCAGCAGCTCAACGTCCGAGACTCGCTATGGCTACACCTTC. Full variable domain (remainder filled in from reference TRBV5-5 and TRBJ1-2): DAGVTQSPTHLIKTRGQQVTLRCSPISGHKSVSWYQQVLGQGPQFIFQYYEKEERGRGNFPDRFSARQFPNYSSELNVNALLLGDSALYLCASSSTSETRYGYTFGSGTRLTVV.

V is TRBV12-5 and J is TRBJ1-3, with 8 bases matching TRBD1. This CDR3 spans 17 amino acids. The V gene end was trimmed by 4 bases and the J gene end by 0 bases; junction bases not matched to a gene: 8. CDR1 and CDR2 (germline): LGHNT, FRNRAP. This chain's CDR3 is CASGYWTGLSSGNTIYF. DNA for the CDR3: TGTGCTAGTGGTTACTGGACAGGGTTGTCCTCTGGAAACACCATATATTTT.

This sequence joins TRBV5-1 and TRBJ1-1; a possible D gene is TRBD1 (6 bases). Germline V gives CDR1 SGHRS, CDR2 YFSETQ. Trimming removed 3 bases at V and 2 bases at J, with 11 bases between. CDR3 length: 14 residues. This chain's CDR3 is CASSSGTLNTEAFF. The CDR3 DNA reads TGCGCCAGCAGCTCCGGGACACTCAACACTGAAGCTTTCTTT.

The CDR3, as DNA: TGTGCCAGCAGCCGCGGCAACTATAATTCACCCCTCCACTTT. Its translation: CASSRGNYNSPLHF. The chain uses TRBV3-1 (or the pseudogene TRBV3-2) and TRBJ1-6; D is ambiguous. Looked up from germline, CDR1 is LGHDT and CDR2 is YNNKEL (reference sequence). This CDR3 is built from 14 residues. V shed 4 bases and J shed 3 bases, with 7 bases lying between them.

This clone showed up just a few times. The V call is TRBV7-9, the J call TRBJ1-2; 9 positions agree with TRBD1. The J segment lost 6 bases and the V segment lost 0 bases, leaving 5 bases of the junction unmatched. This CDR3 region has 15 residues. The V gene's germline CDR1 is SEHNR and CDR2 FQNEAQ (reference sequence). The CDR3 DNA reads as TGTGCCAGCAGCTTAGCGCATCGGGACAGGGATGGCTACACCTTC. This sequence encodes CASSLAHRDRDGYTF.

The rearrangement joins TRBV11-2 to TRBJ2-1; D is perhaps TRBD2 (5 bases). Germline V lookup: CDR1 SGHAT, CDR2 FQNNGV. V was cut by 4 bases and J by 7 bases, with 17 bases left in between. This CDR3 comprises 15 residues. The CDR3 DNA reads TGTGCCAGCAGCTGGGCCCGGGGATTCGAGAATGAGCAGTTCTTC. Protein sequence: CASSWARGFENEQFF. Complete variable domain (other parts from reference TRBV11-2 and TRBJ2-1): EAGVAQSPRYKIIEKRQSVAFWCNPISGHATLYWYQQILGQGPKLLIQFQNNGVVDDSQLPKDRFSAERLKGVDSTLKIQPAKLEDSAVYLCASSWARGFENEQFFGPGTRLTVL.

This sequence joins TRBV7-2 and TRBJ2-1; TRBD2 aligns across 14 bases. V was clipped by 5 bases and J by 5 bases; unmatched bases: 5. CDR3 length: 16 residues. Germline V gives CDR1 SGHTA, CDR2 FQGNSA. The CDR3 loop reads CASSGGTSGGNNEQFF. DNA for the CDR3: TGTGCCAGCAGCGGTGGGACTAGCGGGGGCAACAATGAGCAGTTCTTC.

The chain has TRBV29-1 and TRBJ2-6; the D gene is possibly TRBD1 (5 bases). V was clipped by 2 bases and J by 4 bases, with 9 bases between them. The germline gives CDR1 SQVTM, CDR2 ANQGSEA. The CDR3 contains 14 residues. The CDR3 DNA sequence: TGCAGCGTTGAAAAGGGGTCCGGGGCCAACGTCCTGACTTTC. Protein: CSVEKGSGANVLTF.

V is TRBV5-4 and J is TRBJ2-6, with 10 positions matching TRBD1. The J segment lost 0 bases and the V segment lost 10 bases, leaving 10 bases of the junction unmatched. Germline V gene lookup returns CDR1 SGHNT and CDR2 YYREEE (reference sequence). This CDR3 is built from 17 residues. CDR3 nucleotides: TGTGCCGGGGTGACAGGGGGCGCGCTCTCTGGGGCCAACGTCCTGACTTTC. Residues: CAGVTGGALSGANVLTF.